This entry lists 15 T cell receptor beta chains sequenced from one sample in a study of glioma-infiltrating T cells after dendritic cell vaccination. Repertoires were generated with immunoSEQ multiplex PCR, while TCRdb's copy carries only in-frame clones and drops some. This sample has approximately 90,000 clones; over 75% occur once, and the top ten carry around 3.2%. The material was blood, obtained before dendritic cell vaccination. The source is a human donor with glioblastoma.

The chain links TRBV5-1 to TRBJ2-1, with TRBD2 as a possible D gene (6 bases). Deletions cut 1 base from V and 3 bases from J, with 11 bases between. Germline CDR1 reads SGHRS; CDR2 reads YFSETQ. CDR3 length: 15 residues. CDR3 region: CASSLSTSSYNEQFF. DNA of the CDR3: TGCGCCAGCAGCTTGTCAACTAGCAGCTACAATGAGCAGTTCTTC. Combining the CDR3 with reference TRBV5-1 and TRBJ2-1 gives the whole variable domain KAGVTQTPRYLIKTRGQQVTLSCSPISGHRSVSWYQQTPGQGLQFLFEYFSETQRNKGNFPGRFSGRQFSNSRSEMNVSTLELGDSALYLCASSLSTSSYNEQFFGPGTRLTVL.

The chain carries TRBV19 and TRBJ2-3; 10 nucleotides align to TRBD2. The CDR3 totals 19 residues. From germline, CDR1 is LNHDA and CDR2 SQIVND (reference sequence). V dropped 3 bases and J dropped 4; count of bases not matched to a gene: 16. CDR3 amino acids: CASSIASRASGRNPDTQYF. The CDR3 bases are TGTGCCAGTAGTATTGCTTCGCGAGCTAGCGGGAGAAACCCAGATACGCAGTATTTT. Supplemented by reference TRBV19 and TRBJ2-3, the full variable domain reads DGGITQSPKYLFRKEGQNVTLSCEQNLNHDAMYWYRQDPGQGLRLIYYSQIVNDFQKGDIAEGYSVSREKKESFPLTVTSAQKNPTAFYLCASSIASRASGRNPDTQYFGPGTRLTVL.

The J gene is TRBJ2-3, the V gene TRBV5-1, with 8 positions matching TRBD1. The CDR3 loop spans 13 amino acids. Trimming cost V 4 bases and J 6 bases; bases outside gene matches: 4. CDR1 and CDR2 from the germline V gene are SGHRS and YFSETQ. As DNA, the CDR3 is TGCGCCAGCAGCCCCCGACAGGGGGATACGCAGTATTTT. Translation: CASSPRQGDTQYF.

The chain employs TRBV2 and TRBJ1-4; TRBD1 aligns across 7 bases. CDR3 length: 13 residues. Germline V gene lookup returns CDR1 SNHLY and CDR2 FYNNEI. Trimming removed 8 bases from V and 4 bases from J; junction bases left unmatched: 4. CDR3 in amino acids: CASLTGLNEKLFF. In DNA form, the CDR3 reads TGTGCCAGCCTGACAGGGCTTAATGAAAAACTGTTTTTT.

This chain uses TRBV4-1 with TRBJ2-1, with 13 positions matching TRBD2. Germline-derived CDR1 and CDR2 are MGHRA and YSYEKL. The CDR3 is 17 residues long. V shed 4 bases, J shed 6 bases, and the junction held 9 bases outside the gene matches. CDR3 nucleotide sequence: TGCGCCAGCAGCCTACAGGTTGGACTAGCGGGAGCCAATGAGCAGTTCTTC. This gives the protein CASSLQVGLAGANEQFF.

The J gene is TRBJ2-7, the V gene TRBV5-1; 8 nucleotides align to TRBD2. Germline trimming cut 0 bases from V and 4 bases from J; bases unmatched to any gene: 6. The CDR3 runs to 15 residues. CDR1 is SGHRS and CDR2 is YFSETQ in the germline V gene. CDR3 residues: CASSLVAGPPYEQYF. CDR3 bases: TGCGCCAGCAGCTTGGTAGCGGGACCCCCTTACGAGCAGTACTTC.

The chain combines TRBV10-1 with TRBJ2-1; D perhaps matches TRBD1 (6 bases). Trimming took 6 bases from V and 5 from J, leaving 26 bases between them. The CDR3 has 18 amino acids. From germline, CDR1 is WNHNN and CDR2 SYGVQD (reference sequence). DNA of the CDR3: TGCGCCAGCAGCTCGACAGGAGGAGGATGGATAACCGACAATGAGCAGTTCTTC. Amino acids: CASSSTGGGWITDNEQFF.

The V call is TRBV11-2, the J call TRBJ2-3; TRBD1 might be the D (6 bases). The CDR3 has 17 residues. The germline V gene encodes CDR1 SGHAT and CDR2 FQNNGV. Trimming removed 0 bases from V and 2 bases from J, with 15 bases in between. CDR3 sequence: CASSLEGWQGLTDTQYF. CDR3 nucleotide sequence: TGTGCCAGCAGCTTAGAGGGCTGGCAGGGGCTCACAGATACGCAGTATTTT.

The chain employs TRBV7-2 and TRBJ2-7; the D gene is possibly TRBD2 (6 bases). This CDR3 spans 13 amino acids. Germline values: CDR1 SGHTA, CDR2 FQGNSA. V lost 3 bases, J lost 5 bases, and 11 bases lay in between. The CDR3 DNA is TGTGCCAGCAGCTTCGGACTAACCCACGAGCAGTACTTC. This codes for CASSFGLTHEQYF.

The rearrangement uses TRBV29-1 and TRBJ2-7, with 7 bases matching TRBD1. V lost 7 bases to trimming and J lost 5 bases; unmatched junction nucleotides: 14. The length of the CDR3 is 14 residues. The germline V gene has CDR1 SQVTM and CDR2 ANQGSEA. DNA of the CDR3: TGCAGCGCCCGAGACAGGGACACATTCCACGAGCAGTACTTC. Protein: CSARDRDTFHEQYF.

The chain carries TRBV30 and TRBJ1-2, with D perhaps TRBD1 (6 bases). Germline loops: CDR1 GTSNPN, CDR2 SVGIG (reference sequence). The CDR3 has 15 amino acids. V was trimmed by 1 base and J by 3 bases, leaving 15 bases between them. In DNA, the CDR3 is TGTGCCTGGAGTGGACAGGAGGATGCATACTATGGCTACACCTTC. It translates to CAWSGQEDAYYGYTF.

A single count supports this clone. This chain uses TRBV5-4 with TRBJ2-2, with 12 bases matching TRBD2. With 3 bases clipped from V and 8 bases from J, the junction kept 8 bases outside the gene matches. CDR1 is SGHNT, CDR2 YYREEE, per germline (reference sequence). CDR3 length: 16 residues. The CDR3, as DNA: TGTGCCAGCAGCTCTACCCTAGCGGGGGGGCCTGGGGAGCTGTTTTTT. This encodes CASSSTLAGGPGELFF.

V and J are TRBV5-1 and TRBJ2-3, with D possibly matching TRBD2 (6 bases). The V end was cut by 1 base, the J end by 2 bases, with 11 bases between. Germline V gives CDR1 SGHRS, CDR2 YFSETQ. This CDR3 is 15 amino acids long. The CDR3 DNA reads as TGCGCCAGCAGCTTGAGGCGGGGCCTCACAGATACGCAGTATTTT. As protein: CASSLRRGLTDTQYF.

CDR3 nucleotide sequence: TGTGCCAGCAGCTTAGGGCGGGAGGATTATCCAGATACGCAGTATTTT. Its protein is CASSLGREDYPDTQYF. This chain uses TRBV13 with TRBJ2-3, with 8 bases matching TRBD2. The germline gives CDR1 PRHDT, CDR2 FYEKMQ (reference sequence). With V trimmed by 0 bases and J by 4 bases, 6 bases remained unmatched. This CDR3 is 16 amino acids long.

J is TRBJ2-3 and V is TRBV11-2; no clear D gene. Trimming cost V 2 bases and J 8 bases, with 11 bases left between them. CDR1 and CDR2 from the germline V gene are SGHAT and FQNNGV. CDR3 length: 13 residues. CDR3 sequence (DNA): TGTGCCAGCAGCTTAAGGTGGGCTCCTACGCAGTATTTT. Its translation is CASSLRWAPTQYF. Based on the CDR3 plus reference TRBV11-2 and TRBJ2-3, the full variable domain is EAGVAQSPRYKIIEKRQSVAFWCNPISGHATLYWYQQILGQGPKLLIQFQNNGVVDDSQLPKDRFSAERLKGVDSTLKIQPAKLEDSAVYLCASSLRWAPTQYFGPGTRLTVL.